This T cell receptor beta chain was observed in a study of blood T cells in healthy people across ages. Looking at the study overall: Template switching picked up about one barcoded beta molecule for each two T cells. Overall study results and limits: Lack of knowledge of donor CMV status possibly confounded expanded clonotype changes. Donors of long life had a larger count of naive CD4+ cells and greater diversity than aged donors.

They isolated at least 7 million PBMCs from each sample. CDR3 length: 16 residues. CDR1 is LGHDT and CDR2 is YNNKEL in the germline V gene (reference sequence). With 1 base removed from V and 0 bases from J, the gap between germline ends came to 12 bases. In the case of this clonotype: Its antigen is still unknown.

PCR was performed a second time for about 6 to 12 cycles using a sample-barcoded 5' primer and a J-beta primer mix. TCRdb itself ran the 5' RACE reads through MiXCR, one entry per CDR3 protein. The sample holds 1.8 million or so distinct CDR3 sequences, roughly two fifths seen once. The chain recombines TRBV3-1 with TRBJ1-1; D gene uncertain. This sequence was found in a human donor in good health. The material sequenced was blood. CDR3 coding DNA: TGTGCCAGCAGCCAAGGCATCGGCCGCATGAACACTGAAGCTTTCTTT. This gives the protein CASSQGIGRMNTEAFF.